A single sample is the source of the 20 T cell receptor beta chains below, sequenced in a study of T cell changes during pregnancy in multiple sclerosis. Sequencing was performed with immunoSEQ multiplex PCR; in TCRdb, only in-frame clones are kept and a portion is missing. Of 55,000 to 75,000 clones in the sample, around 90% are singletons; the top ten hold 1.4% to 1.5%. The sequencing used peripheral blood, collected after pregnancy. Every receptor here comes from a female donor with multiple sclerosis, enrolled in a pregnancy study.

The chain links TRBV4-2 to TRBJ2-1; a weak D match, TRBD2 (6 bases). The germline V gene encodes CDR1 LGHNA and CDR2 YNFKEQ. Trimming stripped 2 bases from V and 3 bases from J, with 14 bases between. The CDR3 length is 16 residues. This chain's CDR3 is CASSQITGANYNEQFF. The DNA for the CDR3 is TGTGCCAGCAGCCAAATAACGGGAGCGAACTACAATGAGCAGTTCTTC.

CDR3 residues: CAWSVGTGGNQPQHF. The DNA of the CDR3 is TGTGCCTGGAGTGTAGGGACAGGGGGCAATCAGCCCCAGCATTTT. The V gene is TRBV30, the J gene TRBJ1-5; 10 bases agree with TRBD1. This CDR3 comprises 15 residues. The V segment lost 0 bases and the J segment 2 bases; nucleotides outside the gene matches: 1. Germline CDR1 GTSNPN, CDR2 SVGIG (reference sequence).

This chain joins TRBV29-1 and TRBJ1-4, with D unresolved. V was cut by 6 bases and J by 0 bases, with 2 bases left in between. The CDR3 covers 11 residues. Germline lookup yields CDR1 SQVTM and CDR2 ANQGSEA. The CDR3 nucleotides are TGCAGCGTCACAACTAATGAAAAACTGTTTTTT. Translation gives CSVTTNEKLFF.

This chain links TRBV7-2 with TRBJ1-2, with 11 bases matching TRBD1. Germline CDR1 SGHTA, CDR2 FQGNSA. The CDR3 loop spans 15 amino acids. Germline trimming cut 6 bases from V and 3 bases from J; bases unmatched to any gene: 6. The CDR3 here is CASRRTGGEDYGYTF. The CDR3 DNA is TGTGCCAGCAGACGGACAGGGGGCGAAGACTATGGCTACACCTTC.

The chain has TRBV2 and TRBJ1-1; D is unresolved. V was pared by 5 bases and J by 5 bases, with 6 bases between. The CDR3 covers 11 residues. The germline V gene has CDR1 SNHLY and CDR2 FYNNEI. In DNA, the CDR3 is TGTGCCAGCAGTACCCGGACTGAAGCTTTCTTT. This codes for CASSTRTEAFF.

The J gene is TRBJ2-2, the V gene TRBV6-4; a possible D gene is TRBD2 (6 bases). Trimming took off 6 bases at V and 5 bases at J, with 13 bases between the two ends. CDR1 and CDR2 from the germline V gene are MRHNA and SNTAGT. The CDR3 extends over 14 amino acids. CDR3 protein: CASRGREETGELFF. The CDR3 DNA sequence: TGTGCCAGCAGAGGCAGGGAGGAAACCGGGGAGCTGTTTTTT.

The gene calls are TRBV6-5 and TRBJ2-1; no clear D gene. This CDR3 is built from 12 residues. Germline CDR1 and CDR2: MNHEY and SVGAGI. Trimming shortened V by 6 bases and J by 9 bases, and 12 bases separated the two germline ends. The CDR3 DNA follows: TGTGCCAGCAGCCTGAATCGGGTTGAGCAGTTCTTC. Translating it yields CASSLNRVEQFF.

V usage is TRBV5-1 and J usage is TRBJ2-7; TRBD1 matches at 7 bases. Germline loops: CDR1 SGHRS, CDR2 YFSETQ. V dropped 1 base and J dropped 0; count of bases not matched to a gene: 19. There are 20 residues in the CDR3. DNA of the CDR3: TGCGCCAGCAGCTTGCGGCAGGGACAGAAAATAACTCAACGCTCCTACGAGCAGTACTTC. Protein product: CASSLRQGQKITQRSYEQYF.

The genes are TRBV7-2 and TRBJ1-2, with 7 bases fitting TRBD1. CDR3 length: 14 amino acids. Trimming at V came to 0 bases and at J to 4 bases, leaving 2 bases not matched to a gene. Germline V CDR1 and CDR2: SGHTA, FQGNSA. The CDR3 region has the DNA TGTGCCAGCAGCTTAGCAGGGGGCCTCTATGGCTACACCTTC. Its protein product is CASSLAGGLYGYTF.

J is TRBJ2-7 and V is TRBV30; TRBD2 is a possible D gene (5 bases). Trimming left V 8 bases short and J 4 bases short, with 18 bases between. The CDR3 covers 13 residues. CDR1 is GTSNPN, CDR2 SVGIG, per germline (reference sequence). The CDR3 spells CAQERLRSYEQYF. The CDR3 nucleotides are TGTGCCCAGGAGCGGTTAAGGAGTTACGAGCAGTACTTC.

This clone was seen once. V gene TRBV30 combines with J gene TRBJ2-3, with D unclear. In germline, CDR1 is GTSNPN, CDR2 SVGIG (reference sequence). V was cut by 5 bases and J by 2 bases, with 14 bases left in between. The CDR3 covers 14 residues. The CDR3 loop reads CAWGGVDTTDTQYF. The DNA of the CDR3 is TGTGCCTGGGGTGGAGTCGACACCACAGATACGCAGTATTTT.

This chain connects TRBV10-3 to TRBJ2-1; 11 positions agree with TRBD2. Germline V gene sequence: CDR1 ENHRY, CDR2 SYGVKD. The CDR3 has 16 amino acids. The J segment lost 10 bases and the V segment lost 5 bases, leaving 13 bases of the junction unmatched. CDR3 DNA sequence: TGTGCCATCAGTCTTCAACCGGGACTAGCGGAGTTAGAGCAGTTCTTC. Protein: CAISLQPGLAELEQFF.

Only one count was recorded for this clone. The genes are TRBV5-5 and TRBJ1-1; TRBD1 matches at 8 bases. J gave up 5 bases and V 6 bases, and 15 bases lay outside the gene matches. This CDR3 comprises 16 residues. Germline lookup yields CDR1 SGHKS and CDR2 YYEKEE (reference sequence). CDR3 residues: CASTYLGTTGGTEAFF. For the CDR3, the DNA is TGTGCCAGCACTTACTTGGGGACCACAGGGGGGACTGAAGCTTTCTTT.

The rearrangement uses TRBV19 and TRBJ2-7; possible D gene TRBD1, 6 bases. This CDR3 has 14 amino acids. The germline V gene has CDR1 LNHDA and CDR2 SQIVND (reference sequence). Trimming left V 5 bases short and J 1 base short, with 12 bases between. Here the CDR3 reads CASSERTESYEQYF. CDR3 DNA sequence: TGTGCCAGTAGTGAGAGGACAGAATCCTACGAGCAGTACTTC.

The chain is built from TRBV7-6 and TRBJ2-3; 7 bases line up with TRBD1. Germline V gene sequence: CDR1 SGHVS, CDR2 FNYEAQ. V lost 1 base and J lost 3; bases outside the gene matches: 10. The CDR3 has 17 amino acids. CDR3 amino acids: CASSLVAEGASTDTQYF. The CDR3 region has the DNA TGTGCCAGCAGCTTAGTAGCCGAGGGGGCGTCTACAGATACGCAGTATTTT.

The V gene is TRBV5-1, the J gene TRBJ2-5; 15 positions match TRBD2. Germline CDR1 is SGHRS and CDR2 is YFSETQ. The CDR3 spans 17 residues. After removal of 4 bases from V and 5 bases from J, the junction contained 9 bases not matched to a gene. CDR3 in amino acids: CASSQGLAGGPGETQYF. The DNA for the CDR3 is TGCGCCAGCAGCCAAGGACTAGCGGGAGGGCCTGGGGAGACCCAGTACTTC.

The V and J genes are TRBV4-2 and TRBJ2-4; 9 positions agree with TRBD2. J lost 13 bases, V lost 0 bases, and 13 bases had no gene match. Germline-derived CDR1 and CDR2 are LGHNA and YNFKEQ. The CDR3 spans 16 residues. In nucleotides, the CDR3 is TGTGCCAGCAGCCAAGATCACCCCTCTAGCGGGACCACCCAGTACTTC. It translates to CASSQDHPSSGTTQYF.

V is TRBV10-2 and J is TRBJ2-3, with 11 positions matching TRBD2. The germline gives CDR1 WSHSY, CDR2 SAAADI. The J segment lost 0 bases and the V segment lost 3 bases, leaving 5 bases of the junction unmatched. The CDR3 has 17 residues. The CDR3 bases are TGCGCCAGCAGTGATTCCTGGACTAGCGGGAGCACAGATACGCAGTATTTT. Translation: CASSDSWTSGSTDTQYF.

The rearrangement uses TRBV10-3 and TRBJ2-7; 7 nucleotides line up with TRBD1. V trimming: 4 bases; J trimming: 0 bases; junction bases outside the gene matches: 9. CDR3 length: 16 amino acids. CDR1 is ENHRY and CDR2 is SYGVKD in the germline V gene. The CDR3: CAISGTGSGGSYEQYF. CDR3 nucleotides: TGTGCCATCAGTGGAACAGGGTCAGGGGGCTCCTACGAGCAGTACTTC.

The chain is built from TRBV5-6 and TRBJ1-2; 11 bases align to TRBD1. After removal of 4 bases from V and 8 bases from J, the junction contained 4 bases not matched to a gene. This CDR3 has 13 residues. The germline V gene encodes CDR1 SGHDT and CDR2 YYEEEE. In DNA form, the CDR3 reads TGTGCCAGCAGCACAGGACAGGGGGCAGGCTACACCTTC. Its protein is CASSTGQGAGYTF.